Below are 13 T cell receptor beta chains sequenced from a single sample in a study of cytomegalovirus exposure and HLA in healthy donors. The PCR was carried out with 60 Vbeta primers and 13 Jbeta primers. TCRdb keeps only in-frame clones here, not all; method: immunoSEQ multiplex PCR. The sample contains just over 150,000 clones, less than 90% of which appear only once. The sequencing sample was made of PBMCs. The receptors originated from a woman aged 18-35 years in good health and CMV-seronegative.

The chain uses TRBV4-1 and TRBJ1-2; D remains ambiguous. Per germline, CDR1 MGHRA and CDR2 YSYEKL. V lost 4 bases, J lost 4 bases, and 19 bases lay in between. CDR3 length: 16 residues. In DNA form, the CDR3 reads TGCGCCAGCAGCCTGGCCGGGGAGAGGGAGGCCTATGGCTACACCTTC. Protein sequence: CASSLAGEREAYGYTF.

CDR3 nucleotide sequence: TGTGCCAGCAGTTACAGTAACTATGGCTACACCTTC. Protein sequence: CASSYSNYGYTF. The V call is TRBV28, the J call TRBJ1-2, with D hard to call. The CDR3 totals 12 residues. V was cut by 4 bases and J by 1 base, with 4 bases left in between. Germline lookup yields CDR1 MDHEN and CDR2 SYDVKM.

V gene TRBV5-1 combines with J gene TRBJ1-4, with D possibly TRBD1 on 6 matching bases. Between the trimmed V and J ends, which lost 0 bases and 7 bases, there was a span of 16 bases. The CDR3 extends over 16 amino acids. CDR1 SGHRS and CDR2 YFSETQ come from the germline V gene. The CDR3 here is CASSLAPQGGSEKLFF. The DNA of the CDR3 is TGCGCCAGCAGCTTGGCCCCACAGGGTGGGAGTGAAAAACTGTTTTTT.

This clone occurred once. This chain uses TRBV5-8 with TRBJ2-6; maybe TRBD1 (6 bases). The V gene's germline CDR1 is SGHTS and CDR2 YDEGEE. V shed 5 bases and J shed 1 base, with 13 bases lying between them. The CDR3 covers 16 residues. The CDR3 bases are TGTGCCAGCAGGGGGGCATGGGGTTCTGGGGCCAACGTCCTGACTTTC. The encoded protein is CASRGAWGSGANVLTF.

DNA for the CDR3: TGTGCCAGCAGCATAAGCGGGAACCCCGGAGATACGCAGTATTTT. It translates to CASSISGNPGDTQYF. The rearrangement links TRBV11-1 to TRBJ2-3, with 7 bases matching TRBD2. Trimming at V came to 5 bases and at J to 5 bases, leaving 10 bases not matched to a gene. This CDR3 spans 15 amino acids. Per germline, CDR1 SGHAT and CDR2 FQDESV (reference sequence). Full variable domain (rest looked up from reference TRBV11-1 and TRBJ2-3): EAEVAQSPRYKITEKSQAVAFWCDPISGHATLYWYRQILGQGPELLVQFQDESVVDDSQLPKDRFSAERLKGVDSTLKIQPAELGDSAMYLCASSISGNPGDTQYFGPGTRLTVL.

In DNA form, the CDR3 reads TGTGCCAGCAGCTTAGTGGCAGGACACTTCTCCGGGGAGCTGTTTTTT. Protein sequence: CASSLVAGHFSGELFF. This chain connects TRBV5-5 to TRBJ2-2; a weak D match, TRBD1 (5 bases). The V gene lost 2 bases and the J gene lost 6 bases, with 17 bases spanning the gap. Germline CDR1 SGHKS, CDR2 YYEKEE (reference sequence). This CDR3 region has 16 residues.

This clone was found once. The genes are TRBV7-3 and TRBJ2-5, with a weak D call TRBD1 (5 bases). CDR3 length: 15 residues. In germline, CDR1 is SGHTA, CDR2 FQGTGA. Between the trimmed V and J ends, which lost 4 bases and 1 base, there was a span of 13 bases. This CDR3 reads CASSYSPDSQETQYF. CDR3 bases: TGTGCCAGCAGCTACTCTCCTGACAGCCAAGAGACCCAGTACTTC.

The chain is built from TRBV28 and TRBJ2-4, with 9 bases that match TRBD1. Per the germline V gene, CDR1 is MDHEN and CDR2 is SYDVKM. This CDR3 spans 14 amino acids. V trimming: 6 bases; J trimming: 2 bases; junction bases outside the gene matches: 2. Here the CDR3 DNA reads TGTGCCAGCAGGGGGACAGGGACCAAAAACATTCAGTACTTC. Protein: CASRGTGTKNIQYF.

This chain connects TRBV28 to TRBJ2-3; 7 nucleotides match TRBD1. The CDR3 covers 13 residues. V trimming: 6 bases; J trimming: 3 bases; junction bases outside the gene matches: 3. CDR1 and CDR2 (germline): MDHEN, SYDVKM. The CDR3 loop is CASRATGTDTQYF. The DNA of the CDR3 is TGTGCCAGCAGAGCGACAGGGACAGATACGCAGTATTTT.

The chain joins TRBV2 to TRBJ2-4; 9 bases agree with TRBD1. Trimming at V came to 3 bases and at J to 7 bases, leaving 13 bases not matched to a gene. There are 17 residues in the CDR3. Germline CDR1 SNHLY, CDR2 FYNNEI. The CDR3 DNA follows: TGTGCCAGCAGTGACCCCGCCCCGGGACAGGGATCGAACATTCAGTACTTC. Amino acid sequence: CASSDPAPGQGSNIQYF.

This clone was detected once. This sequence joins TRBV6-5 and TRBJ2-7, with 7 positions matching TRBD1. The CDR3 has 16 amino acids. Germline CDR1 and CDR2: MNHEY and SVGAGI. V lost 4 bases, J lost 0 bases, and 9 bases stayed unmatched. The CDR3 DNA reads TGTGCCAGCAGTTTATACAGGGGCCTTAGCTCCTACGAGCAGTACTTC. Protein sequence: CASSLYRGLSSYEQYF.

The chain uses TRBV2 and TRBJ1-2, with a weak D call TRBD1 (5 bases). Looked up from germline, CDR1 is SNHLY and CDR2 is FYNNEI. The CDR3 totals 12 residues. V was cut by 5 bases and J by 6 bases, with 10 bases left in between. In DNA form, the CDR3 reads TGTGCCAGCAGTTCCCAGGGCCATGGCTACACCTTC. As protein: CASSSQGHGYTF.

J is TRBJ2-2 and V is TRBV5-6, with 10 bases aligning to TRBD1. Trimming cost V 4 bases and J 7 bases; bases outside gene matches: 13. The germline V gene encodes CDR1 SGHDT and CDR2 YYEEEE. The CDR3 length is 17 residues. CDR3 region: CASSKTGGLYPGGELFF. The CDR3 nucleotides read TGTGCCAGCAGCAAGACAGGGGGCCTCTACCCGGGCGGGGAGCTGTTTTTT.